This is a list of T cell receptor beta chains from one sample in a study of T cell changes during pregnancy in multiple sclerosis. The method was immunoSEQ multiplex PCR; TCRdb's version includes in-frame clones alone and lacks a portion of them. The repertoire holds more than 80,000 clones, with under 95% as singletons. The input for sequencing was peripheral blood, taken before pregnancy. The source of these receptors is a female donor with multiple sclerosis, enrolled in a pregnancy study. Each CDR3 is given with its conserved first and last residue. A D gene is named only where the DNA matches it firmly. Clone size is given for some rows only: seen once, a few or many times, or a class if the clone is expanded.

J | V | size | D | CDR3 | DNA
TRBJ2-1 | TRBV19 | . | . | CASSMRSLGNNEQFF | TGTGCCAGTAGCATGAGGAGTCTCGGAAACAATGAGCAGTTCTTC
TRBJ1-4 | TRBV11-3 | . | . | CASSFNNEKLFF | TGTGCCAGCAGCTTTAATAATGAAAAACTGTTTTTT
TRBJ1-6 | TRBV5-6 | few | . | CASSGTSSPLHF | TGTGCCAGCAGCGGGACAAGTTCACCCCTCCACTTT
TRBJ2-2 | TRBV9 | . | . | CASSVVQGGQMGTGELFF | TGTGCCAGCAGCGTAGTACAGGGCGGACAGATGGGCACCGGGGAGCTGTTTTTT
TRBJ2-5 | TRBV5-1 | . | . | CASRPRDRGETQYF | TGCGCCAGCAGGCCCAGGGATAGGGGGGAGACCCAGTACTTC
TRBJ1-1 | TRBV15 | . | TRBD1 | CATSDRGNTEAFF | TGTGCCACCAGCGACAGGGGGAACACTGAAGCTTTCTTT
TRBJ2-3 | TRBV4-2 | . | . | CASSQDRDSQYF | TGTGCCAGCAGCCAAGATAGGGACTCGCAGTATTTT
TRBJ1-2 | TRBV19 | . | . | CASTLRGRALTNYGYTF | TGTGCCAGTACCCTAAGAGGGAGGGCCCTTACTAACTATGGCTACACCTTC
TRBJ1-1 | TRBV25-1 | . | . | CASSDARGNTEAFF | TGTGCCAGCAGTGATGCAAGGGGGAACACTGAAGCTTTCTTT
TRBJ1-6 | TRBV28 | . | . | CASSHRQNNSPLHF | TGTGCCAGCAGTCACAGACAGAACAATTCACCCCTCCACTTT
TRBJ2-7 | TRBV13 | . | . | CASSRTSRGEQYF | TGTGCCAGCAGCCGCACTAGCCGCGGCGAGCAGTACTTC
TRBJ1-2 | TRBV6-5 | . | TRBD1 | CASRYGTGTSYGYTF | TGTGCCAGCAGATACGGGACAGGAACAAGCTATGGCTACACCTTC
TRBJ1-1 | TRBV5-1 | . | TRBD1 | CASSFTGTDEAFF | TGCGCCAGCAGCTTTACCGGGACAGACGAAGCTTTCTTT
TRBJ2-3 | TRBV12-5 | . | TRBD2 | CASGLILAGRTDTQYF | TGTGCTAGTGGTTTGATCCTAGCGGGGCGCACAGATACGCAGTATTTT
TRBJ2-5 | TRBV9 | . | . | CASSEGAGAETQYF | TGTGCCAGCAGCGAAGGGGCGGGGGCAGAGACCCAGTACTTC
TRBJ1-4 | TRBV4-2 | once | . | CASSQESPWPVAGPEKLFF | TGTGCCAGCAGCCAAGAAAGCCCTTGGCCCGTGGCAGGGCCCGAAAAACTGTTTTTT
TRBJ2-1 | TRBV5-6 | . | TRBD2 | CASSSSGNNEQFF | TGTGCCAGCAGCTCTAGCGGCAACAATGAGCAGTTCTTC
TRBJ2-1 | TRBV6-1 | . | TRBD2 | CASRTAGNEQFF | TGTGCCAGCAGGACAGCGGGAAATGAGCAGTTCTTC
TRBJ2-1 | TRBV28 | . | . | CASSPYLVGNEQFF | TGTGCCAGCAGTCCCTATCTAGTAGGCAATGAGCAGTTCTTC
TRBJ1-2 | TRBV5-4 | . | . | CASSLVGRVSYGYTF | TGTGCCAGCAGCTTGGTAGGCAGGGTCAGCTATGGCTACACCTTC
TRBJ1-2 | TRBV27 | once | . | CASSLSGLKDYGYTF | TGTGCCAGCAGTTTATCGGGCTTGAAGGACTATGGCTACACCTTC
TRBJ2-1 | TRBV6-6 | . | . | CASSYQGYNEQFF | TGTGCCAGCAGTTACCAGGGGTACAATGAGCAGTTCTTC
TRBJ1-2 | TRBV6-6 | . | TRBD1 | CASSYFGTGGDGYTF | TGTGCCAGCAGTTACTTCGGGACAGGGGGCGATGGCTACACCTTC
TRBJ1-1 | TRBV7-9 | . | . | CASSLGGDTEAFF | TGTGCCAGCAGCTTGGGGGGGGACACTGAAGCTTTCTTT
TRBJ2-3 | TRBV27 | . | . | CASGIGAGLGTQYF | TGTGCCAGCGGAATAGGGGCCGGGCTGGGTACGCAGTATTTT
TRBJ2-1 | TRBV15 | . | . | CATSRGASSYNEQFF | TGTGCCACCAGCAGAGGCGCTAGCTCCTACAATGAGCAGTTCTTC
TRBJ2-1 | TRBV13 | . | TRBD2 | CASSFSFGTRVGNEQFF | TGTGCCAGCAGCTTCTCCTTCGGGACTAGGGTAGGAAATGAGCAGTTCTTC